The text below deals with one T cell receptor beta chain. Generated by immunoSEQ multiplex PCR, the TCRdb table keeps only in-frame clones and is missing some. Of over 120,000 clones detected, about nine tenths appear once; the ten largest clones hold approximately 2.9%. The data originate from a study of control samples from healthy donors and cancer patients. CDR3 size: 13 residues. Germline V lookup: CDR1 LNHDA, CDR2 SQIVND (reference sequence). V was pared by 3 bases and J by 7 bases, with 13 bases between. This sequence originates from a man younger than 40 in good health. Material: blood. The chain has TRBV19 and TRBJ2-7; D unclear. The CDR3 is CASSIFQGREQYF. In DNA, the CDR3 is TGTGCCAGTAGTATTTTTCAAGGGCGAGAGCAGTACTTC.